The 20 T cell receptor beta chains below all came from one sample that was sequenced in a study of regulatory T cells in long-lasting Graves disease. Combining iRepertoire HTBI primers with Arm-PCR of CDR3 regions, the authors built TCR beta libraries. TCRdb re-called the multiplex PCR reads through MiXCR, storing one row per CDR3 protein. The profile shows a few hundred thousand distinct CDR3 sequences, 18% of them singletons. Time point given: newly diagnosed GD, antithyroid drugs for less than 3 months. RNA extracted from PBMCs served as the sequencing template. In addition, the sample was reused for a study of T cells in Graves' hyperthyroidism and ophthalmopathy.

The source was peripheral blood mononuclear cells (PBMCs), collected at new diagnosis, from a patient treated with antithyroid drugs. The receptor set was obtained from a woman in her 30s with Graves disease.

This clonotype was detected many times. The gene calls are TRBV3-1 and TRBJ2-5; D ambiguous. This CDR3 has 14 residues. Between the trimmed V and J ends, which lost 3 bases and 3 bases, there was a span of 11 bases. Germline values: CDR1 LGHDT, CDR2 YNNKEL (reference sequence). CDR3 sequence reads: CASSQVMAEETQYF. CDR3 nucleotide sequence: TGTGCCAGCAGCCAGGTTATGGCTGAAGAGACCCAGTACTTC.

The CDR3 here is CSAIKDRALTNYGYTF. CDR3 coding DNA: TGCAGTGCTATCAAGGACAGGGCCCTAACTAACTATGGCTACACCTTC. V is TRBV20-1 and J is TRBJ1-2, with 8 nucleotides matching TRBD1. The CDR3 sequence is 16 residues long. The germline V gene has CDR1 DFQATT and CDR2 SNEGSKA (reference sequence). V trimming: 4 bases; J trimming: 0 bases; junction bases outside the gene matches: 10.

This clonotype was counted ten times or more. V gene TRBV2 combines with J gene TRBJ1-2; D remains ambiguous. V was pared by 4 bases and J by 8 bases, with 14 bases between. The germline V gene has CDR1 SNHLY and CDR2 FYNNEI. The CDR3 loop spans 13 amino acids. CDR3: CASSVRQAGGYTF. The CDR3 DNA reads as TGTGCCAGCAGTGTGAGGCAGGCAGGCGGCTACACCTTC.

This chain connects TRBV18 to TRBJ2-1; D is unresolved. The V end was cut by 0 bases, the J end by 10 bases, with 10 bases between. The CDR3 length is 13 residues. Germline CDR1 KGHSH, CDR2 LQKENI. CDR3 nucleotides: TGTGCCAGCTCACCACCCAGCTCCTACGAGCAGTTCTTC. It encodes CASSPPSSYEQFF.

This clonotype came up a few times. The V call is TRBV9, the J call TRBJ2-1; 15 bases agree with TRBD2. Losses at the gene ends were 4 bases for V and 10 bases for J; bases not matched to a gene: 9. Germline V lookup: CDR1 SGDLS, CDR2 YYNGEE. The length of the CDR3 is 16 residues. CDR3 residues: CASSSRTSGGVGEQFF. The DNA for the CDR3 is TGTGCCAGCAGCTCCCGGACTAGCGGGGGGGTGGGGGAGCAGTTCTTC.

Notes on this clonotype: This probably arose from a read error, given a far larger clone one base away. This chain uses TRBV7-2 with TRBJ1-4; no firm D call. The CDR3 extends over 13 amino acids. The germline CDR1 and CDR2 sequences are SGHTA and FQGNSA. The chain's CDR3 is CASSESGREKLLF. The CDR3 DNA reads TGTGCCAGCAGTGAAAGTGGACGGGAAAAACTGCTTTTT.

To note about this clonotype: Just one base apart from a much larger clone, this may be a read error. Because it lacks the conserved phenylalanine or tryptophan at the end, this CDR3 is likely a read error. The rearrangement uses TRBV7-9 and TRBJ2-7; perhaps TRBD2 as D (5 bases). Trimming pared 5 bases from V and 7 bases from J, leaving 15 bases between. Germline CDR1 is SEHNR and CDR2 is FQNEAQ (reference sequence). The CDR3 is 13 amino acids. The CDR3 sequence is CASSPRTGFEQYL. DNA for the CDR3: TGTGCCAGCAGCCCCCGGACGGGGTTTGAGCAGTACTTG.

The rearrangement joins TRBV29-1 to TRBJ2-3, with 9 bases matching TRBD1. This CDR3 contains 13 residues. The J segment lost 3 bases and the V segment lost 8 bases, leaving 6 bases of the junction unmatched. Germline CDR1 reads SQVTM; CDR2 reads ANQGSEA. This chain's CDR3 is CSFGTGKTDTQYF. The CDR3 region has the DNA TGCAGCTTTGGGACAGGGAAAACAGATACGCAGTATTTT.

This clonotype was detected only a few times. The chain joins TRBV10-1 to TRBJ1-1; TRBD1 is a possible D gene (6 bases). In germline, CDR1 is WNHNN, CDR2 SYGVQD (reference sequence). The CDR3 is 14 residues long. V gave up 8 bases and J gave up 6 bases, with 19 bases separating them. CDR3 DNA: TGCGCCAGCCGAGCAGGGGTTCTTAACGCTGAAGCTTTCTTT. Translated: CASRAGVLNAEAFF.

The sample holds many counts of this clonotype. For the CDR3, the DNA is TGTGCCAGCAGTACCCAAGGGATCCCAGATACGCAGTATTTT. It is translated as CASSTQGIPDTQYF. V gene TRBV6-1 combines with J gene TRBJ2-3; no clear D gene. The CDR3 contains 14 residues. Germline CDR1 is MNHNS and CDR2 is SASEGT. Trimming pared 5 bases from V and 4 bases from J, leaving 13 bases between.

In its sample, this clonotype was seen many times. The chain employs TRBV2 and TRBJ2-7, with unresolved D. This CDR3 spans 14 amino acids. With 1 base removed from V and 3 bases from J, the gap between germline ends came to 10 bases. Germline V lookup: CDR1 SNHLY, CDR2 FYNNEI. CDR3 amino acids: CASSEGTEYYEQYF. DNA for the CDR3: TGTGCCAGCAGTGAAGGAACAGAATACTACGAGCAGTACTTC.

This clonotype was counted at least ten times. The chain uses TRBV6-1 and TRBJ2-1; D is ambiguous. CDR3 size: 12 residues. Germline V gene lookup returns CDR1 MNHNS and CDR2 SASEGT. Trimming shortened V by 6 bases and J by 14 bases, and 17 bases separated the two germline ends. CDR3 nucleotides: TGTGCCAGCAGCCTCTTTGGGCCCTCGGAGTTCTTC. Translation: CASSLFGPSEFF.

J is TRBJ2-1 and V is TRBV3-1; TRBD2 agrees at 10 bases. J was trimmed by 7 bases and V by 2 bases; bases with no gene match: 5. The CDR3 is made up of 15 amino acids. Germline values: CDR1 LGHDT, CDR2 YNNKEL (reference sequence). CDR3 amino acids: CASSQFGLAENEQFF. CDR3 DNA sequence: TGTGCCAGCAGCCAATTCGGACTAGCGGAAAATGAGCAGTTCTTC.

This chain links TRBV7-6 with TRBJ1-2; D gene ambiguous. Germline lookup yields CDR1 SGHVS and CDR2 FNYEAQ. V was shortened by 0 bases and J by 4 bases, with 15 bases between the two germline ends. The CDR3 has 16 amino acids. CDR3 protein: CASSLAESSRIYGYTF. The CDR3, as DNA: TGTGCCAGCAGCTTAGCAGAGAGCTCGAGAATCTATGGCTACACCTTC.

The V gene is TRBV14, the J gene TRBJ2-2; no definite D call. Germline lookup yields CDR1 SGHDN and CDR2 FVKESK. This CDR3 spans 14 amino acids. Trimming left V 0 bases short and J 7 bases short, with 9 bases between. CDR3: CASSQDLGVGELFF. The CDR3 region has the DNA TGTGCCAGCAGCCAAGATCTCGGTGTCGGGGAGCTGTTTTTT. The variable domain in full, with the rest retrieved from reference TRBV14 and TRBJ2-2, is EAGVTQFPSHSVIEKGQTVTLRCDPISGHDNLYWYRRVMGKEIKFLLHFVKESKQDESGMPNNRFLAERTGGTYSTLKVQPAELEDSGVYFCASSQDLGVGELFFGEGSRLTVL.

This clonotype has at least ten counts. The J gene is TRBJ1-2, the V gene TRBV9; D is unresolved. Germline assignment: CDR1 SGDLS and CDR2 YYNGEE. The CDR3 is 14 amino acids. The V and J ends lost 4 bases and 6 bases respectively, with 16 bases between them. The CDR3 here is CASSLRPIPDGYTF. In nucleotides, the CDR3 is TGTGCCAGCAGCCTACGACCGATACCCGATGGCTACACCTTC.

This clonotype was recorded at least ten times. CDR3 region: CASGLVLGGDMNTEAFF. CDR3 nucleotides: TGTGCTAGTGGTTTGGTACTAGGGGGAGACATGAACACTGAAGCTTTCTTT. The chain combines TRBV12-5 with TRBJ1-1; possibly TRBD1 for D (6 bases). The CDR3 sequence is 17 residues long. V dropped 0 bases and J dropped 0 bases, with 14 bases sitting between them. The germline gives CDR1 LGHNT, CDR2 FRNRAP.

J is TRBJ2-7 and V is TRBV12-3 or TRBV12-4; 9 bases align to TRBD2. This CDR3 contains 14 residues. After removal of 4 bases from V and 2 bases from J, the junction contained 3 bases not matched to a gene. CDR3 sequence (DNA): TGTGCCAGCAGTTCCGTAGCGGGGGCCTACGAGCAGTACTTC. It encodes CASSSVAGAYEQYF.

The CDR3 here is CASRWTVNTEAFF. In DNA, the CDR3 is TGTGCCAGCAGGTGGACCGTGAACACTGAAGCTTTCTTT. This chain links TRBV6-1 with TRBJ1-1; D not certain. The CDR3 is 13 residues long. Trimming left V 6 bases short and J 0 bases short, with 8 bases between. The germline V gene encodes CDR1 MNHNS and CDR2 SASEGT.

In its sample, this clonotype was seen many times. V gene TRBV11-1 combines with J gene TRBJ2-1, with TRBD2 identical over 7 bases. The CDR3 extends over 17 amino acids. Germline V lookup: CDR1 SGHAT, CDR2 FQDESV (reference sequence). V was pared by 5 bases and J by 3 bases, with 13 bases of the junction left unmatched. The CDR3 spells CASSASQVGGGYNEQFF. The DNA of the CDR3 is TGTGCCAGCAGCGCCTCCCAGGTGGGGGGGGGCTACAATGAGCAGTTCTTC. Full variable domain (missing parts from reference TRBV11-1 and TRBJ2-1): EAEVAQSPRYKITEKSQAVAFWCDPISGHATLYWYRQILGQGPELLVQFQDESVVDDSQLPKDRFSAERLKGVDSTLKIQPAELGDSAMYLCASSASQVGGGYNEQFFGPGTRLTVL.